This is a list of T cell receptor beta chains from one sample in a study of human T cells and chemical hapten exposure. From the RACE reads, TCRdb called clonotypes with MiXCR, one entry per CDR3 protein. This table has 180,000 or so distinct CDR3 sequences, under 25% appearing once. The material sequenced was whole blood, taken in connection with sensitization to the hapten diphenylcyclopropenone (DPC). These TCRs come from a woman aged 45 to 65 with alopecia areata. Some clones in this sample may be carry-over from other donors' samples. Both conserved end residues are part of each CDR3. A D gene is named only where the DNA matches it firmly. Rows may omit the clone size; those that give it use once, few, many or a size class.

v_call	j_call	d_call	clone_size	cdr3_aa	cdr3_nt
TRBV10-3	TRBJ2-5	NA	few	CAISEAPAMETQYF	TGTGCCATCAGTGAGGCCCCGGCTATGGAGACCCAGTACTTC
TRBV29-1	TRBJ2-2	TRBD2	many	CSVRGAGVTGELFF	TGCAGCGTTCGGGGAGCGGGAGTCACCGGGGAGCTGTTTTTT
TRBV15	TRBJ1-2	NA	few	CATSNGISYGYTF	TGTGCCACCAGCAATGGCATTTCCTATGGCTACACCTTC
TRBV18	TRBJ1-1	NA	NA	CASSPSRGGIVRPTEAFF	TGTGCCAGCTCACCCTCACGAGGGGGTATAGTCCGTCCCACTGAAGCTTTCTTT
TRBV15	TRBJ1-5	TRBD1	few	CATSRVGVGGGGQPQHF	TGTGCCACCAGCAGAGTGGGAGTTGGAGGGGGCGGGCAGCCCCAGCATTTT
TRBV5-1	TRBJ1-1	NA	NA	CASSATQGANTEAFF	TGCGCCAGCAGCGCAACACAGGGAGCGAACACTGAAGCTTTCTTT
TRBV7-9	TRBJ1-4	TRBD1	few	CASSKPGQMNEKLFF	TGTGCCAGCAGTAAACCGGGACAGATGAATGAAAAACTGTTTTTT
TRBV20-1	TRBJ2-4	NA	NA	CSARELGNIQYF	TGCAGTGCTAGAGAGTTGGGAAACATTCAGTACTTC
TRBV27	TRBJ2-1	TRBD2	few	CASRTSGRTNEQFF	TGTGCCAGCCGGACTAGCGGGAGAACCAATGAGCAGTTCTTC
TRBV29-1	TRBJ1-2	NA	few	CSVEEVSGGNSYTF	TGCAGCGTTGAAGAGGTTTCGGGGGGTAATAGCTACACCTTC
TRBV15	TRBJ1-1	NA	NA	CATSFEVLNTEAFF	TGTGCCACCAGCTTTGAGGTGCTGAACACTGAAGCTTTCTTT
TRBV4-2	TRBJ2-2	TRBD2	NA	CASSQGVAGEPGELFF	TGTGCCAGCAGCCAAGGGGTAGCGGGAGAGCCCGGGGAGCTGTTTTTT
TRBV19	TRBJ2-1	NA	NA	CASTRGGNEQFF	TGTGCCAGTACAAGGGGGGGGAATGAGCAGTTCTTC
TRBV20-1	TRBJ2-1	NA	few	CSARGSPGLYNEQFF	TGCAGTGCTAGAGGGTCTCCGGGACTCTACAATGAGCAGTTCTTC
TRBV12-3/TRBV12-4	TRBJ2-2	NA	few	CASSLAMTASNTGELFF	TGTGCCAGCAGTTTAGCGATGACAGCATCGAACACCGGGGAGCTGTTTTTT
TRBV27	TRBJ2-1	TRBD2	NA	CASSSLLLAGAGNEQFF	TGTGCCAGCAGTTCCCTACTTCTAGCGGGAGCCGGCAATGAGCAGTTCTTC
TRBV27	TRBJ1-3	NA	NA	CASSWSGAGNTIYF	TGTGCCAGCAGTTGGTCAGGGGCGGGAAACACCATATATTTT
TRBV20-1	TRBJ1-1	TRBD1	NA	CSARDLPGGHEAFF	TGCAGTGCTAGAGATCTGCCAGGGGGGCATGAAGCTTTCTTT
TRBV7-3	TRBJ2-2	NA	many	CASSPTRGGELFF	TGTGCCAGCAGCCCAACCCGAGGCGGGGAGCTGTTTTTT
TRBV9	TRBJ2-1	TRBD2	NA	CASSPIGTISYNEQFF	TGTGCCAGCAGCCCAATCGGGACTATCTCCTACAATGAGCAGTTCTTC
TRBV20-1	TRBJ1-2	NA	NA	CSAVPLQGNYGYTF	TGCAGTGCCGTCCCCCTGCAGGGAAACTATGGCTACACCTTC
TRBV7-9	TRBJ2-4	NA	few	CASSRTSPGAKNIQYF	TGTGCCAGCAGCCGTACCTCCCCTGGGGCCAAAAACATTCAGTACTTC
TRBV29-1	TRBJ2-1	NA	few	CSVVGTTSSYNEQFF	TGCAGCGTTGTCGGGACAACCAGCTCCTACAATGAGCAGTTCTTC
TRBV13	TRBJ2-1	TRBD2	many	CASSLLAVSSYNEQFF	TGTGCCAGCAGCTTACTAGCGGTGAGCTCCTACAATGAGCAGTTCTTC
TRBV5-1	TRBJ2-1	NA	few	CASSLVAEGEQFF	TGCGCCAGCAGCTTGGTTGCCGAGGGTGAGCAGTTCTTC
TRBV3-1	TRBJ2-3	TRBD2	few	CASSQGTSGVTDTQYF	TGTGCCAGCAGCCAAGGGACTAGCGGAGTCACAGATACGCAGTATTTT
TRBV7-8	TRBJ2-7	NA	few	CASSPHWNRDGQYF	TGTGCCAGCAGCCCACATTGGAACAGGGACGGGCAGTACTTC
TRBV6-5	TRBJ1-5	NA	once	CASRPGLGGQPQHF	TGTGCCAGCAGGCCGGGTCTTGGGGGTCAGCCCCAGCATTTT
TRBV24-1	TRBJ2-3	NA	few	CATSDLFTDTQYF	TGTGCCACCAGTGACCTTTTCACAGATACGCAGTATTTT
TRBV24-1	TRBJ2-7	TRBD1	NA	CATSDRDRGARYEQYF	TGTGCCACCAGTGACCGGGACAGGGGGGCCCGCTACGAGCAGTACTTC
TRBV14	TRBJ2-1	TRBD2	NA	CASSQEGTTYGEQFF	TGTGCCAGCAGCCAAGAAGGGACTACCTACGGTGAGCAGTTCTTC
TRBV15	TRBJ1-5	NA	few	CATRGPRSNQPQHF	TGTGCCACCAGAGGACCTCGTAGCAATCAGCCCCAGCATTTT
TRBV29-1	TRBJ1-5	NA	NA	CSVAQGGNQPQHF	TGCAGCGTTGCTCAGGGAGGCAATCAGCCCCAGCATTTT
TRBV7-3	TRBJ2-5	NA	NA	CASSLYGIGETQYF	TGTGCCAGCAGCTTATACGGGATCGGTGAGACCCAGTACTTC
TRBV27	TRBJ1-2	NA	many	CASSPGQPYGYTF	TGTGCCAGCAGTCCCGGACAGCCCTATGGCTACACCTTC
TRBV7-2	TRBJ1-6	TRBD1	NA	CASTPGDRVSYNSPLHF	TGTGCCAGCACCCCCGGAGACAGGGTCTCCTATAATTCACCCCTCCACTTT
TRBV5-1	TRBJ2-1	TRBD2	NA	CASSLGLAGAVEQFF	TGCGCCAGCAGCTTGGGACTAGCGGGAGCGGTTGAGCAGTTCTTC
TRBV2	TRBJ2-3	NA	NA	CASSSGERSLSTDTQYF	TGTGCCAGCAGCTCCGGTGAGCGGAGCCTGAGCACAGATACGCAGTATTTT
TRBV7-3	TRBJ2-3	TRBD2	few	CASSLSRERVDTQYF	TGTGCCAGCAGCTTATCGCGGGAGAGGGTGGATACGCAGTATTTT
TRBV6-5	TRBJ1-1	TRBD1	NA	CASSLGQGPTEAFF	TGTGCCAGCAGCCTTGGACAGGGGCCCACTGAAGCTTTCTTT
TRBV20-1	TRBJ1-5	NA	NA	CSADSGGNNQPQHF	TGCAGTGCCGACTCTGGAGGAAATAATCAGCCCCAGCATTTT